This T cell receptor (beta chain) is from a study of preoperative IRX-2 immunotherapy in early breast cancer. Treatment described: preoperative locoregional IRX-2 cytokine immunotherapy. Generated by immunoSEQ multiplex PCR, the TCRdb table keeps only in-frame clones and is missing some. The sample has around 30,000 clones; about 83% are singletons. CDR3 length equals 15 residues. The V end was cut by 0 bases, the J end by 7 bases, with 13 bases between. Germline assignment: CDR1 LNHNV and CDR2 YYDKDF (reference sequence). This clonotype was sampled from a human donor with breast cancer. Sample: lymph node tissue, taken before IRX-2 immunotherapy. V is TRBV15 and J is TRBJ1-5, with unresolved D. This chain's CDR3 is CATSRDVKGRQPQHF. DNA of the CDR3: TGTGCCACCAGCAGAGATGTAAAGGGCAGGCAGCCCCAGCATTTT.